These T cell receptor beta chains were read from a single sample in a study of cytomegalovirus exposure and HLA in healthy donors. The assay was immunoSEQ multiplex PCR, and TCRdb's table has in-frame clones only and misses some. The profile shows approximately 100,000 clones, under 75% of them singletons. The sequencing input was PBMCs. The receptors were gathered from a human donor in good health. The CDR3 runs from the conserved cysteine through the conserved F or W. The D gene is left open where the match is weak. Clone size is not always given. Where it is, it says once, few, many or a class for expanded clones.

cdr3_aa cdr3_nt v_call clone_size j_call d_call
CASSQDQGRNSYEQYF TGCGCCAGCAGCCAAGATCAGGGGCGAAATTCCTACGAGCAGTACTTC TRBV4-1 NA TRBJ2-7 NA
CATSEQGDYGYTF TGCGCCACCTCAGAACAGGGGGACTATGGCTACACCTTC TRBV10-2 NA TRBJ1-2 TRBD1
CASSLQGWDEKLFF TGCGCCAGCAGCTTGCAGGGATGGGATGAAAAACTGTTTTTT TRBV5-1 once TRBJ1-4 NA
CASSSLGVGPDTQYF TGTGCCAGCAGTAGTCTAGGGGTTGGGCCAGATACGCAGTATTTT TRBV27 NA TRBJ2-3 NA
CASSPGQGGEETQYF TGTGCCAGCTCCCCAGGACAGGGTGGCGAAGAGACCCAGTACTTC TRBV18 NA TRBJ2-5 TRBD1
CASSPLRGWNYGYTF TGTGCCAGCAGCCCACTGCGGGGTTGGAACTATGGCTACACCTTC TRBV6-4 NA TRBJ1-2 NA
CASSNSWGGSGHGYTF TGTGCCAGTAGTAACTCCTGGGGAGGGTCCGGGCATGGCTACACCTTC TRBV19 NA TRBJ1-2 NA
CASSLGATTSGRTDTQYF TGTGCCAGCAGCTTAGGGGCTACCACTAGCGGCCGCACTGATACGCAGTATTTT TRBV7-6 once TRBJ2-3 TRBD2
CASSLGGVNTEAFF TGTGCCAGCAGCTTAGGAGGTGTTAACACTGAAGCTTTCTTT TRBV7-6 NA TRBJ1-1 NA
CASSFGGETYNEQFF TGTGCCAGCAGCTTCGGCGGGGAGACCTACAATGAGCAGTTCTTC TRBV11-3 once TRBJ2-1 NA
CASSIGGADGYTF TGTGCCAGCAGCATTGGGGGGGCGGATGGCTACACCTTC TRBV7-3 NA TRBJ1-2 NA
CASSSPISTDTQYF TGTGCCAGCAGCTCCCCCATTTCCACAGATACGCAGTATTTT TRBV5-4 NA TRBJ2-3 NA
CATSGRLYNEQFF TGTGCCACCTCAGGGCGCCTATACAATGAGCAGTTCTTC TRBV6-5 NA TRBJ2-1 NA
CASSLAHTRLRQETQYF TGCGCCAGCAGCTTGGCCCACACTAGGCTTCGCCAAGAGACCCAGTACTTC TRBV5-1 NA TRBJ2-5 NA
CASSLPGDRRNTEAFF TGTGCCAGCAGCCTACCGGGGGACAGGAGAAACACCGAAGCTTTCTTT TRBV5-4 NA TRBJ1-1 TRBD1
CASGQGRSTDTQYF TGTGCCAGCGGGCAGGGGCGTAGCACAGATACGCAGTATTTT TRBV7-9 few TRBJ2-3 NA
CASSLGAGGPNEQFF TGTGCCAGCAGCTTAGGGGCGGGGGGGCCCAATGAGCAGTTCTTC TRBV13 NA TRBJ2-1 TRBD2
CATAPLPGGVGEQFF TGCGCCACCGCCCCTCTACCGGGTGGAGTTGGTGAGCAGTTCTTC TRBV4-3 NA TRBJ2-1 NA
CASSAGRFGNTEAFF TGTGCCAGCAGCGCAGGGAGGTTCGGGAACACTGAAGCTTTCTTT TRBV9 NA TRBJ1-1 NA
CASSRKVGTGVDEQFF TGTGCCAGCAGCCGCAAGGTTGGGACAGGGGTGGATGAGCAGTTCTTC TRBV7-2 few TRBJ2-1 TRBD1
CASSLTVNTEAFF TGCGCCAGCAGCCTCACAGTGAACACTGAAGCTTTCTTT TRBV5-1 NA TRBJ1-1 NA
CASSLANSRDIQYF TGCGCCAGCAGCTTGGCCAATAGCCGCGACATTCAGTACTTC TRBV5-1 NA TRBJ2-4 NA
CASSLGTSQNTGELFF TGTGCCAGCAGCTTAGGGACTAGCCAGAACACCGGGGAGCTGTTTTTT TRBV7-2 NA TRBJ2-2 TRBD2
CASSLDARYEQYF TGTGCCAGCAGCTTGGATGCTAGATACGAGCAGTACTTC TRBV5-6 NA TRBJ2-7 NA
CASSLVAGGSYPTLQFF TGTGCCAGCAGCTTAGTAGCGGGGGGTAGTTACCCCACTTTGCAGTTCTTC TRBV7-2 NA TRBJ2-1 TRBD2
CASRGTALNTEAFF TGTGCCAGCAGGGGGACAGCTTTGAACACTGAAGCTTTCTTT TRBV27 NA TRBJ1-1 TRBD1
CASSTHPNEKLFF TGTGCCAGTTCGACTCACCCAAATGAAAAACTGTTTTTT TRBV7-2 NA TRBJ1-4 NA
CASSVGGSVYGYTF TGTGCCAGCAGCGTAGGAGGGAGTGTCTATGGCTACACCTTC TRBV9 NA TRBJ1-2 NA
CASSDQFYEQYF TGTGCCAGCAGTGACCAATTCTACGAGCAGTACTTC TRBV25-1 NA TRBJ2-7 NA
CASSPGTGRSPLHF TGTGCCAGCAGCCCCGGGACAGGAAGATCACCCCTCCACTTT TRBV7-9 once TRBJ1-6 TRBD1
CASSRGETGELFF TGCGCCAGCAGCCGGGGGGAGACCGGGGAGCTGTTTTTT TRBV5-1 NA TRBJ2-2 TRBD2
CASSDSRQGANSPLHF TGCGCCAGCAGCGACAGCCGACAGGGCGCTAATTCACCCCTCCACTTT TRBV5-1 NA TRBJ1-6 TRBD1
CASSEDRGLYGYTF TGTGCCAGCAGTGAAGACAGGGGGCTCTATGGCTACACCTTC TRBV6-1 NA TRBJ1-2 TRBD1
CASSLRTSPGYNSPLHF TGTGCCAGCTCCCTTAGGACATCACCGGGCTATAATTCACCCCTCCACTTT TRBV18 NA TRBJ1-6 NA
CASSQDSTGYYEQYF TGCGCCAGCAGCCAAGATTCAACAGGGTACTACGAGCAGTACTTC TRBV4-3 once TRBJ2-7 NA
CASSPSGLVYNEQFF TGTGCCAGCTCACCATCGGGACTAGTTTACAATGAGCAGTTCTTC TRBV18 few TRBJ2-1 TRBD2
CASSLRTGWAEAFF TGTGCCAGCAGCTTAAGAACAGGGTGGGCTGAAGCTTTCTTT TRBV7-2 NA TRBJ1-1 NA
CASSQETAGARDTQYF TGCGCCAGCAGCCAAGAAACTGCGGGGGCACGGGATACGCAGTATTTT TRBV4-1 NA TRBJ2-3 NA
CATSRDRYGYTF TGTGCCACCAGCAGAGATCGCTATGGCTACACCTTC TRBV15 NA TRBJ1-2 NA
CASSGYRGGELFF TGTGCCAGCAGCGGCTACAGGGGCGGGGAGCTGTTTTTT TRBV11-3 NA TRBJ2-2 TRBD1
CASSLGSTTGYNSPLHF TGTGCCAGCAGCTTAGGTTCAACGACGGGGTATAATTCACCCCTCCACTTT TRBV11-2 NA TRBJ1-6 NA
CASSLGGAGHNQPQHF TGTGCCAGCAGCTTAGGAGGTGCAGGGCACAATCAGCCCCAGCATTTT TRBV7-6 NA TRBJ1-5 NA
CASSDGSPGTEAFF TGTGCCAGCAGCGACGGGTCCCCGGGCACTGAAGCTTTCTTT TRBV9 few TRBJ1-1 NA
CASSLQGAGGTDTQYF TGTGCCAGCAGTCTCCAGGGAGCGGGAGGCACAGATACGCAGTATTTT TRBV5-4 NA TRBJ2-3 TRBD2
CASSTTGSRNTEAFF TGCGCCAGCAGCACAACAGGGTCCCGGAACACTGAAGCTTTCTTT TRBV5-1 NA TRBJ1-1 NA
CSVEDRGDYGYTF TGCAGCGTTGAAGACAGGGGCGACTATGGCTACACCTTC TRBV29-1 few TRBJ1-2 NA